Listed here is a single T cell receptor beta chain. What it binds is unknown. MiXCR, run by TCRdb on the RT-PCR reads, gives a single entry per CDR3 protein. The sample records 650,000 or so distinct CDR3 sequences, 14% being singletons. This entry comes from a study of response to subunit inactivated influenza vaccine. Notes on the study in general: Seasonal influenza vaccination, on each occasion, was suggested by the authors to recruit few new T cells.

Sequences were derived from PBMCs from blood, sampled less than 15 days before vaccination. This TCR came from a man between 50 and 59 years old who received an inactivated influenza vaccine.

The CDR3, as DNA: TGTGCCAGCAGCTCAATCAGGGGGGCAGGGGATACCGCAGATACGCAGTATTTT. Translated: CASSSIRGAGDTADTQYF. The chain has TRBV11-1 and TRBJ2-3, with D possibly being TRBD1 (7 bases). CDR3 length equals 18 residues. Germline CDR1 is SGHAT and CDR2 is FQDESV (reference sequence). V was trimmed by 4 bases and J by 4 bases, leaving 24 bases between them.